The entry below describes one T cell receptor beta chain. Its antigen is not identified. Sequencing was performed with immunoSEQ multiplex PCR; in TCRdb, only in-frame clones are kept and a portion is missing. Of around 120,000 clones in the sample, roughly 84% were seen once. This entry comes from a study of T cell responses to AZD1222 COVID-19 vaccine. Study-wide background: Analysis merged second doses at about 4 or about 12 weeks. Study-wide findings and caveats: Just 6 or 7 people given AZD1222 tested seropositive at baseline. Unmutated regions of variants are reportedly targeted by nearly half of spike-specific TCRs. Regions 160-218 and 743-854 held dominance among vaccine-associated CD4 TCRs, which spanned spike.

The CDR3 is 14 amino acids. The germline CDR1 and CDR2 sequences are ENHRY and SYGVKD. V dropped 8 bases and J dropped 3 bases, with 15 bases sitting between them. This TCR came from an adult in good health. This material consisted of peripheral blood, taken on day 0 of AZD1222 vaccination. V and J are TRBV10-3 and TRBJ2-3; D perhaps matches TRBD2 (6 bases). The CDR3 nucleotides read TGTGCCATCGGTTCGGGAGTGGGTACAGATACGCAGTATTTT. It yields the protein CAIGSGVGTDTQYF.